This TCR beta chain originates from a study of T cell repertoires in cytomegalovirus infection (dated by TCRdb to between 2019 and 2020). The study in broad terms: The peptide stimulations were aimed at well-studied HLA-B-restricted epitopes as well as recently identified HLA-C-restricted CMV epitopes, whose presentation resists viral immunomodulation. The HLA type of each donor mattered for the analysis, because public TCR beta signatures pointed to carriage of CMV infection along with the matching HLA type. Overall study results and their limits: Carriers of CMV infection plus the relevant HLA type were discriminated by the cumulative frequency of public TCR beta family members in the study cohort and in an independent approximately 400-donor cohort. The ex vivo response was dominated by HLA-C-restricted CMV-specific TCR beta clonotypes, which also provided the single most frequent clonotype in two of eight donors.

Sample treatment or condition, as interpreted from the label and publication: in vitro stimulation with specific CMV peptide epitopes to enrich CMV-specific T cells. The sample holds a few counts of this clonotype. Its specific antigen is unknown. The record has no base qualities; no much larger clone is one base away. The listed sequencing device is Illumina HiSeq 1500. The public sequencing data were trimmed at Q25 with fastp and processed into clonotypes with MiXCR by TCRdb, which kept only in-frame beta chains. A single entry per CDR3 protein holds the most common genes and DNA from its merged rows. The sample data list about 920,000 distinct CDR3 sequences, and roughly 31% of these were observed just once. The ten largest account for roughly an eighth of the sample. The germline V gene specifies LGHNA as CDR1 and YSLEER as CDR2. Relative to germline, V is 4 bases shorter and J is 7 bases shorter, with 23 bases between their ends. The CDR3 contains 17 residues, cysteine and phenylalanine counted. Only the CDR3 DNA is retained, 51 bases long and in frame from the first base.

The TCR sequence derives from a human donor in good health (CMV status not recorded). Some clones in this sample may be carry-over from other donors' samples. The sample was cultured CD8+ T cells from PBMCs, taken from culture after CMV antigen stimulation. Here the chain combines TRBV4-3 and TRBJ2-1; the best D guess is TRBD2, with 6 bases matching. The CDR3 region reads CASSRAPGLARGNEQFF. The sequence in DNA is TGCGCCAGCAGCCGAGCTCCGGGACTTGCCCGTGGGAATGAGCAGTTCTTC.